This T cell receptor beta chain was observed in a study of blood T cell repertoires in COVID-19. Study-level information: Specimens from acute and convalescent COVID-19 originated in the United States, Italy and Spain. PBMCs, B-cell-depleted T cells, or T cells provided the cDNA or gDNA that made up the material.

This clone was seen only once. Germline CDR1 SNHLY, CDR2 FYNNEI. The CDR3 is made up of 14 amino acids. Unmatched junction bases numbered 9, after V lost 6 bases and J lost 5 bases. Original processing notes: Amplifying reference gene primers gave estimates of nucleated cell counts. Produced via immunoSEQ multiplex PCR; TCRdb's table is partial and in-frame only. That table is the source of V, J and clone size, and D and trimming were worked out from the DNA. The sample has about 350,000 clones; 87% are singletons. Seattle's cohort entered during active infection and was followed longitudinally. This sequence was found in a woman aged 50 to 60 with COVID-19, enrolled during active disease. The chain couples TRBV2 to TRBJ2-5; 7 bases match TRBD1. Sequenced: peripheral blood. The CDR3 is CASSGDSSFETQYF. In DNA form, the CDR3 reads TGTGCCAGCAGCGGGGACAGCTCTTTCGAGACCCAGTACTTC.